Listed below are T cell receptor beta chains from one sample, sequenced in a study of blood T cell repertoires in COVID-19. TCRdb keeps only in-frame clones here, not all; method: immunoSEQ multiplex PCR. This table holds about 210,000 clones, just under 90% found once. Sample: PBMCs or T cells enriched from blood (not recorded which). The receptors come from a man younger than 40 who had recovered from COVID-19. Each CDR3 is given with its conserved first and last residue. The D gene is left open where the match is weak. A clone size is listed for some rows: how often the clone was seen (once, few, many), or a class if it is expanded.

size	V	J	D	CDR3	DNA
NA	TRBV14	TRBJ1-2	NA	CASSQDLEDGYTF	TGTGCCAGCAGCCAAGATCTTGAGGATGGCTACACCTTC
once	TRBV7-2	TRBJ1-4	TRBD1	CASSDREATNEKLFF	TGTGCCAGCAGTGACAGGGAAGCAACTAATGAAAAACTGTTTTTT
NA	TRBV27	TRBJ2-7	NA	CASSLGGTYEQYF	TGTGCCAGCAGTTTAGGCGGGACCTACGAGCAGTACTTC
NA	TRBV7-6	TRBJ1-1	NA	CASSLDGLNTEAFF	TGTGCCAGCAGCTTAGACGGTTTGAACACTGAAGCTTTCTTT
NA	TRBV5-4	TRBJ2-1	NA	CASSFRENEQFF	TGTGCCAGCAGCTTTAGAGAGAATGAGCAGTTCTTC
few	TRBV15	TRBJ1-6	NA	CATSRGPENSPLHF	TGTGCCACCAGCAGAGGGCCGGAGAATTCACCCCTCCACTTT
NA	TRBV6-5	TRBJ2-1	NA	CASSYSGATVANEQFF	TGTGCCAGCAGTTACTCGGGGGCCACTGTCGCCAATGAGCAGTTCTTC
NA	TRBV11-2	TRBJ2-7	TRBD2	CASSLDQREYYEQYF	TGTGCCAGCAGCTTAGATCAGCGGGAGTACTACGAGCAGTACTTC
NA	TRBV7-2	TRBJ2-1	TRBD2	CASSLNPSGSSNEQFF	TGTGCCAGCAGCTTAAATCCGAGCGGGAGTTCCAATGAGCAGTTCTTC
NA	TRBV4-3	TRBJ1-4	TRBD1	CASSQGTGVNEKLFF	TGCGCCAGCAGCCAAGGGACAGGAGTTAATGAAAAACTGTTTTTT
once	TRBV29-1	TRBJ2-5	NA	CSVEFRGTQETQYF	TGCAGCGTTGAATTCCGGGGTACTCAAGAGACCCAGTACTTC
NA	TRBV7-2	TRBJ1-1	TRBD1	CASSLRTGFEAFF	TGTGCCAGCAGCTTAAGGACAGGGTTTGAAGCTTTCTTT
NA	TRBV28	TRBJ1-5	TRBD1	CASKGTGGINQPQHF	TGTGCCAGTAAGGGTACAGGGGGCATCAATCAGCCCCAGCATTTT
NA	TRBV28	TRBJ1-4	NA	CASSLPQGLHEKLFF	TGTGCCAGCAGTTTACCGCAGGGGTTACATGAAAAACTGTTTTTT
NA	TRBV4-1	TRBJ1-1	TRBD1	CASSQRRDSVVEAFF	TGCGCCAGCAGCCAGCGACGGGACAGTGTCGTGGAAGCTTTCTTT
NA	TRBV9	TRBJ2-3	TRBD2	CASSVGGTSGGTDTQYF	TGTGCCAGCAGCGTAGGAGGGACTAGCGGGGGCACAGATACGCAGTATTTT